Listed here are 2 T cell receptor beta chains from one sample, sequenced in a study of OX40 agonist ivuxolimab in advanced cancers. The table came from immunoSEQ multiplex PCR; TCRdb's copy has only in-frame clones and leaves some out. The sample consists of some 59,000 clones, around 93% of them appearing once. The sequencing here drew on CD4+ or CD8+ T cells sorted from blood, taken in a trial of the OX40 agonist ivuxolimab. The receptors here all came from an adult with an advanced solid tumor such as melanoma, head and neck, liver or kidney cancer.

As DNA, the CDR3 is TGTGCCAGCAGCCCCTGGGGTAAAGAGACCCAGTACTTC. Residues: CASSPWGKETQYF. J is TRBJ2-5 and V is TRBV5-6, with D unclear. The CDR3 is made up of 13 amino acids. Germline assignment: CDR1 SGHDT and CDR2 YYEEEE. The ends were cut back, 4 bases at V and 3 bases at J, with 10 bases in the middle. Filled out from reference TRBV5-6 and TRBJ2-5, the complete variable domain reads DAGVTQSPTHLIKTRGQQVTLRCSPKSGHDTVSWYQQALGQGPQFIFQYYEEEERQRGNFPDRFSGHQFPNYSSELNVNALLLGDSALYLCASSPWGKETQYFGPGTRLLVL.

The gene calls are TRBV27 and TRBJ2-7, with D possibly being TRBD1 (6 bases). Trimming left V 5 bases short and J 0 bases short, with 11 bases between. This CDR3 spans 14 amino acids. Germline CDR1 reads MNHEY; CDR2 reads SMNVEV (reference sequence). CDR3: CASSLQGSSYEQYF. In nucleotides, the CDR3 is TGTGCCAGCAGTCTACAGGGTTCCTCCTACGAGCAGTACTTC.